Below, one T cell receptor beta chain is given with its context. Antigen unknown. Repertoires were generated with immunoSEQ multiplex PCR, while TCRdb's copy carries only in-frame clones and drops some. Of 45,000 to 55,000 clones in the sample, 55% to 75% were seen once. Germline lookup yields CDR1 MNHNY and CDR2 SVGAGI (reference sequence). The CDR3 consists of 14 residues. These data are taken from a study of STAT5B mutations in CD4+ large granular lymphocyte leukemia. General observations from the study: Patient CD4-sorted repertoires looked more clonal than healthy CD4+ repertoires, even without putative leukemic clones. TRBV06-family usage was enriched in top patient clones (8/27) versus controls (2/35).

V is TRBV6-6 and J is TRBJ2-5; perhaps D is TRBD1 or TRBD2 (6 bases each). The DNA end is more similar to TRBJ2-7, so the J call may be wrong. The TCR sequence derives from a human donor in good health. Specimen: CD4+ T cells from blood buffy coats. CDR3 in amino acids: CASSRRGGLDEQYF. The CDR3 DNA reads TGTGCCAGCAGTAGACGAGGGGGACTCGACGAGCAGTACTTC.